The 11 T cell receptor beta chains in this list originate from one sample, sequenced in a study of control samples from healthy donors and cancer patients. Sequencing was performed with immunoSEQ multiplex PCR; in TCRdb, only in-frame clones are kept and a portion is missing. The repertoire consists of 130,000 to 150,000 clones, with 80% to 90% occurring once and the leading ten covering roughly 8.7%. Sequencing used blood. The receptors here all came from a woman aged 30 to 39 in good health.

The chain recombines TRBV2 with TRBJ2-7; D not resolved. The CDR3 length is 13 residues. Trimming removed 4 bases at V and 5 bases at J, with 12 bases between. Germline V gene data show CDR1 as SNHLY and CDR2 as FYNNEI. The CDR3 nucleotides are TGTGCCAGCAGTGTGGGTGGGATCCACGAGCAGTACTTC. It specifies CASSVGGIHEQYF.

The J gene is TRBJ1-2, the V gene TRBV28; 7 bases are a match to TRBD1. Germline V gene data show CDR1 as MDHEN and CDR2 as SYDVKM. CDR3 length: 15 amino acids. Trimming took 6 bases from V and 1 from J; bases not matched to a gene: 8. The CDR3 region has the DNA TGTGCCAGCAGACCGCCGGGACAGCTTAACTATGGCTACACCTTC. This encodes CASRPPGQLNYGYTF.

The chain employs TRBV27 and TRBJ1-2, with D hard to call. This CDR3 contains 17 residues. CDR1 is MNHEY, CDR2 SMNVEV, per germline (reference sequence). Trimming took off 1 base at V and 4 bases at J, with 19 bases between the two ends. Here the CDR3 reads CASSLYPTYGESYGYTF. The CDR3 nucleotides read TGTGCCAGCAGTTTATACCCCACCTATGGGGAAAGCTATGGCTACACCTTC.

The CDR3 sequence: CASSPYPQGRTEAFF. The CDR3 coding sequence is TGTGCCAGCAGCCCTTATCCACAGGGCAGGACTGAAGCTTTCTTT. The J gene is TRBJ1-1, the V gene TRBV5-4; a weak D match, TRBD1 (6 bases). The CDR3 is made up of 15 amino acids. Germline V CDR1 and CDR2: SGHNT, YYREEE (reference sequence). V lost 4 bases and J lost 5, with 18 bases in between.

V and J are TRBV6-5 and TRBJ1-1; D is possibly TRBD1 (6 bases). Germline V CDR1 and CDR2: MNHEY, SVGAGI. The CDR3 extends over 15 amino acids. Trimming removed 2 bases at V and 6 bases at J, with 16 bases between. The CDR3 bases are TGTGCCAGCAGTTACAGGGGGAGGGGGATCCCTGAAGCTTTCTTT. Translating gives CASSYRGRGIPEAFF.

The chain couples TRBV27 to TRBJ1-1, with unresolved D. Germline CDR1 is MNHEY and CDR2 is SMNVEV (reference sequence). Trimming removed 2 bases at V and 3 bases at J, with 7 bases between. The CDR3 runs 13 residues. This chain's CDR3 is CASSLTEDTEAFF. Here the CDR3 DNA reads TGTGCCAGCAGTTTAACGGAGGACACTGAAGCTTTCTTT.

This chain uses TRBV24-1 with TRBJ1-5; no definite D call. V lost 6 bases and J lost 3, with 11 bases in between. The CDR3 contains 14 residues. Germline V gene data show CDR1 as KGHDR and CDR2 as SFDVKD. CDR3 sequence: CATSFGSSNQPQHF. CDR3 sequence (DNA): TGTGCCACCAGTTTCGGCAGTTCCAATCAGCCCCAGCATTTT.

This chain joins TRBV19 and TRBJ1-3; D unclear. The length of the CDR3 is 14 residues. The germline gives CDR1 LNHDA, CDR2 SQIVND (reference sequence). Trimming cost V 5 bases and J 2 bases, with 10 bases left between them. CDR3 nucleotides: TGTGCCAGTAGTCTACAGCGGACTGGAAACACCATATATTTT. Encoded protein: CASSLQRTGNTIYF.

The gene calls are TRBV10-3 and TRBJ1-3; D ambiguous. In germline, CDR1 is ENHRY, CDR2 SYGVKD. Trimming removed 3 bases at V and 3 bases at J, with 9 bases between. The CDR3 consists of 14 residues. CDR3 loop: CAISESQVGNTIYF. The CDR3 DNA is TGTGCCATCAGTGAATCGCAGGTTGGAAACACCATATATTTT.

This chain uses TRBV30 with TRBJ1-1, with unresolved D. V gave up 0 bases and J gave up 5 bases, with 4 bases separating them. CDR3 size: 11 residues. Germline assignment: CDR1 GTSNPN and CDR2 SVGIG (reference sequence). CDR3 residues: CAWSVFTEAFF. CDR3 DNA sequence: TGTGCCTGGAGTGTTTTTACTGAAGCTTTCTTT.

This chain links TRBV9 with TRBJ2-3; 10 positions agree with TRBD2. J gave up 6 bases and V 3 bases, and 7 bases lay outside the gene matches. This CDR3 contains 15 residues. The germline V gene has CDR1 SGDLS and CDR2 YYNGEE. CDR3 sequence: CASSGTSGKMDTQYF. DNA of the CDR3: TGTGCCAGCAGCGGTACTAGCGGGAAAATGGATACGCAGTATTTT.